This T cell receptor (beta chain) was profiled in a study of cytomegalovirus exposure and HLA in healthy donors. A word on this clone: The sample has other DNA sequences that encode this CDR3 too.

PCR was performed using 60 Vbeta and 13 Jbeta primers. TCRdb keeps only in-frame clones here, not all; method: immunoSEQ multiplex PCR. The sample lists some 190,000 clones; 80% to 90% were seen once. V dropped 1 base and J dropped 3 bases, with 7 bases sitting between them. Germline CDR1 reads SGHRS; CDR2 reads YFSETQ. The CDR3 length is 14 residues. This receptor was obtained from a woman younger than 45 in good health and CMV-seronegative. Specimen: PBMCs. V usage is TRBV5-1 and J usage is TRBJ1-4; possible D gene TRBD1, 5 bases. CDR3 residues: CASSLQGANEKLFF. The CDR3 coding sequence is TGCGCCAGCAGCTTGCAGGGTGCTAATGAAAAACTGTTTTTT. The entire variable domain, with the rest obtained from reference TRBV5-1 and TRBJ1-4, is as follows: KAGVTQTPRYLIKTRGQQVTLSCSPISGHRSVSWYQQTPGQGLQFLFEYFSETQRNKGNFPGRFSGRQFSNSRSEMNVSTLELGDSALYLCASSLQGANEKLFFGSGTQLSVL.